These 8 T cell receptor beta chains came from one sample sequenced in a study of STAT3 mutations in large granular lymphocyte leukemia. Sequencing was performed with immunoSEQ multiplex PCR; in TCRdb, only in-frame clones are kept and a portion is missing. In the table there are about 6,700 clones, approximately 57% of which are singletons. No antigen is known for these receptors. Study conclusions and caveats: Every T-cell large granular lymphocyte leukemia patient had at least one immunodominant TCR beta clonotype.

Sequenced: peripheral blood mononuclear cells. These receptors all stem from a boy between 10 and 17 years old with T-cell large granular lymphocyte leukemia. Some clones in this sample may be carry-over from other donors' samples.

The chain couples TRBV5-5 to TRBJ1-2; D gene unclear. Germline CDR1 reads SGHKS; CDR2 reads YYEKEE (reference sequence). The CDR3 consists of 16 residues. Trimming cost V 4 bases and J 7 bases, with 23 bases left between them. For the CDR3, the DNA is TGTGCCAGCAGCCTATCCCCCCAGGCAGCAGTCGGTGGCTACACCTTC. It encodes CASSLSPQAAVGGYTF.

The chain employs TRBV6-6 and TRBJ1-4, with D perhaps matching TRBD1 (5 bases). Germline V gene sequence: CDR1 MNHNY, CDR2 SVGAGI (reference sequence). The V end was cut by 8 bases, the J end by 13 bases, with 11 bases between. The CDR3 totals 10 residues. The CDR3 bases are TGTGCCAGCTGGGGCAAGGGACTGTTTTTT. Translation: CASWGKGLFF.

The CDR3 DNA follows: TGTGCTAGTGGCCCGGACAGGGTAAGCAATCAGCCCCAGCATTTT. It yields the protein CASGPDRVSNQPQHF. The V and J genes are TRBV12-5 and TRBJ1-5, with TRBD1 matching 8 bases. Per germline, CDR1 LGHNT and CDR2 FRNRAP. With V trimmed by 6 bases and J by 1 base, 5 bases remained unmatched. The CDR3 has 15 amino acids.

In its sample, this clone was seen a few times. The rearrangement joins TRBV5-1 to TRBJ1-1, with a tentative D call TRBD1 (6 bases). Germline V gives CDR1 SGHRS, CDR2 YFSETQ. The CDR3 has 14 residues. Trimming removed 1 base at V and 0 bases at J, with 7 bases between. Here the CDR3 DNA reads TGCGCCAGCAGCTTGTCAGGGGTGAACACTGAAGCTTTCTTT. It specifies CASSLSGVNTEAFF.

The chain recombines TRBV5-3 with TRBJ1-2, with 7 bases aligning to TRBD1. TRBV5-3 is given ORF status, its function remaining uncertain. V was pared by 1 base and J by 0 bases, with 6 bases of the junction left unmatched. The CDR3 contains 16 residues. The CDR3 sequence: CARSLMAGGANYGYTF. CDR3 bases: TGTGCCAGAAGCTTGATGGCAGGGGGAGCTAACTATGGCTACACCTTC.

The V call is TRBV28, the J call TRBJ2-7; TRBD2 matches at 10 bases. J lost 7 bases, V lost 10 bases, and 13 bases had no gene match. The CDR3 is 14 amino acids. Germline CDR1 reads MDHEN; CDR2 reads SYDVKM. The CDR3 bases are TGTGCCACGGACACCTTAGCGGGAGGTGGGGAGCAGTACTTC. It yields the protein CATDTLAGGGEQYF.

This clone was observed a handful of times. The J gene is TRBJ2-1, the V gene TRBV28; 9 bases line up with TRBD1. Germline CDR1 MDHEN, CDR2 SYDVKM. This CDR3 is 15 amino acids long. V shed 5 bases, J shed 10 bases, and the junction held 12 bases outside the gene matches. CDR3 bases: TGTGCCAGCAGTAGGGACAGGGTAGGAATGAGGGAGCAGTTCTTC. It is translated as CASSRDRVGMREQFF. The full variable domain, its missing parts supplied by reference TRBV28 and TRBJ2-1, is DVKVTQSSRYLVKRTGEKVFLECVQDMDHENMFWYRQDPGLGLRLIYFSYDVKMKEKGDIPEGYSVSREKKERFSLILESASTNQTSMYLCASSRDRVGMREQFFGPGTRLTVL.

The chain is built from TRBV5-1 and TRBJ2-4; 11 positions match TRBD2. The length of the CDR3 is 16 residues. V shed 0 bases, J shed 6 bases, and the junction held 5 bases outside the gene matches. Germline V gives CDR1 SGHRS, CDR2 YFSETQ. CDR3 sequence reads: CASSLDTSGSPNIQYF. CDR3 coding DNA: TGCGCCAGCAGCTTGGATACTAGCGGGAGCCCAAACATTCAGTACTTC.